This T cell receptor (beta chain) was identified in a study of blood T cells in healthy people across ages. General study points: Shifts in expanded clonotypes may have been confounded by donor CMV status, which was unknown.

As concerns this clonotype: The target antigen is unknown. This may be a read error, as it is one base from a much larger clone.

Germline CDR1 MNHEY, CDR2 SVGEGT. V gave up 6 bases and J gave up 11 bases, with 13 bases separating them. The CDR3 length is 11 residues. A second PCR, run for roughly 7 to 11 cycles, used a sample-barcoded 5' primer plus a J-beta primer mix. Every molecule of cDNA carried a tag from a template-switch adaptor with 12 random nucleotides. The yield of each sample was at least 3 million CDR3-containing paired-end reads. TCRdb used MiXCR to reprocess the 5' RACE reads, holding one entry per CDR3 protein. The table lists over 600,000 distinct CDR3 sequences, approximately 40% of them singletons. The receptor's source is a man at least 80 years old in good health. Material for sequencing was blood. V and J are TRBV6-2 or TRBV6-3 and TRBJ2-5; TRBD2 is a possible D gene (5 bases). Here the CDR3 DNA reads TGTGCCAGCAGCTCCTTGGGCGGGCAGTACTTC. This gives the protein CASSSLGGQYF.